This paragraph reports one TCR beta chain. Its target is unknown. The data stem from a study of T cell repertoires in cytomegalovirus infection. In the study overall: Newly reported HLA-C-restricted and thoroughly characterized HLA-B-restricted CMV epitopes were employed.

In TCRdb, the reads were re-called with MiXCR into one record per CDR3 protein. This sample has approximately 300,000 distinct CDR3 sequences, with 25% to 35% found just once. Germline assignment: CDR1 MDHEN and CDR2 SYDVKM. This CDR3 has 14 amino acids. The trim removed 6 bases at V and 14 bases at J, leaving 16 bases unmatched. Broader study findings: Identification of carriers of CMV plus the relevant HLA was achieved through cumulative public TCR beta family frequency. Across the ex vivo response, the dominant clonotypes were HLA-C-restricted CMV-specific TCR beta clonotypes.

This TCR was sampled from a human donor in good health (CMV status not recorded). Some clones in this sample may be carry-over from other donors' samples. The sequences come from cultured PBMCs, collected from culture after CMV antigen stimulation. The rearrangement links TRBV28 to TRBJ2-1; 7 positions agree with TRBD2. In DNA, the CDR3 is TGTGCCAGCAGCCCAGCGGGGCTGATCTTGTTGGAGTTCTTC. Amino acid sequence: CASSPAGLILLEFF.